This is a list of T cell receptor beta chains from one sample in a study of cytomegalovirus exposure and HLA in healthy donors. TCRdb's copy holds only in-frame clones and misses some; the assay was immunoSEQ multiplex PCR. The data contain about 120,000 clones, 9.5% of them seen just once; the ten biggest clones take up 2.5% to 3.5%. The sequenced sample consisted of PBMCs. These receptors came from a man aged 25 to 40 in good health and CMV-seronegative. The CDR3 runs from the conserved cysteine through the conserved F or W. The order of the fields is V gene, CDR3 protein.

TRBV7-2 CASSFDRTGQPQHF
TRBV5-6 CASSWGQFPYEQYF
TRBV4-3 CASSQDARVGTEAFF
TRBV28 CASSQGKETQYF
TRBV19 CAASRELSGANVLTF
TRBV10-3 CAISESVRESPLHF
TRBV30 CAWSPRWASGGGEQYF
TRBV4-1 CASSQVAAGGSGYTF
TRBV2 CASIIAGGETQYF
TRBV9 CASSVEVRASGGENTQYF
TRBV5-4 CASSPGLAGAVADTQYF
TRBV29-1 CSVEGARDTDTQYF
TRBV7-3 CASSDGTGRTDTQYF
TRBV7-7 CASSLDRNTEAFF
TRBV5-5 CASSLGGVAGELFF
TRBV6-1 CASSEWDREGYTF
TRBV11-2 CASSLAGSATEAFF
TRBV18 CASSPGLNYEQYF
TRBV28 CASTIPGQGREQYF
TRBV9 CASSLRGQNTEAFF
TRBV6-5 CASSSPGQKNTEAFF
TRBV4-1 CASSSSNRDQPQHF
TRBV6-5 CASSYQGQGGTEAFF
TRBV2 CASSGGLYLNTEAFF
TRBV5-4 CASSFWDYHTDTQYF
TRBV28 CASSADSPNQPQHF
TRBV2 CASTPGDVWGTQYF
TRBV19 CASRQGDTEALF
TRBV2 CASSQRGAYEQYF
TRBV10-1 CASSRTGANTGELFF
TRBV30 CAWSGGTGSEKLFF
TRBV7-8 CASSFRTQGTEAFF
TRBV5-1 CASSPTTATYGYTF
TRBV6-4 CASSDSGQGAYEQYF
TRBV5-1 CASSSQGAYNEQFF
TRBV5-4 CASRRDSYNEQFF
TRBV6-5 CASSFEDRAHEQYF
TRBV5-1 CASRKTGLEQYF
TRBV7-9 CASSLRTGVYEQYF
TRBV16 CASSPPGQSSYEQYF
TRBV11-2 CASSSPRAGQGYTDTQYF
TRBV5-1 CASSLLAGEDTQYF
TRBV5-4 CASSLRLAGLTDTQYF
TRBV5-1 CASSPYGHRNNEKLFF
TRBV10-2 CASSIGGPGQSYEQYF
TRBV4-3 CASSQVGGGRTEAFF
TRBV7-9 CASSHTDRGLDSPLHF
TRBV19 CASSMSLTGGNQPQHF
TRBV7-6 CASSPGPLAGGIYNEQFF
TRBV15 CATSISPGGATGELFF
TRBV7-3 CASSKDRKTQYF
TRBV7-6 CASSSSPGLSVEQYF
TRBV19 CASSSRTSGVTDTQYF
TRBV4-1 CASSQDRTRSGGTQYF
TRBV6-1 CASGEEGWNTEAFF
TRBV7-9 CASSLQLNTEAFF
TRBV2 CASSELALSSYEQYF
TRBV25-1 CASRPFGTGNGYTF
TRBV19 CASSGENYGYTF